These T cell receptor beta chains were read from a single sample in a study of OX40 agonist ivuxolimab in advanced cancers. TCRdb keeps only in-frame clones here, not all; method: immunoSEQ multiplex PCR. The profile shows fewer than 25,000 clones, less than 90% of them singletons. This material consisted of CD4+ or CD8+ T cells sorted from blood, taken in a trial of the OX40 agonist ivuxolimab. All receptors come from an adult with an advanced solid tumor such as melanoma, head and neck, liver or kidney cancer. Each CDR3 is given with its conserved first and last residue. A D gene is named only where the DNA matches it firmly. Not every row has a clone size; where given, it reads once, few, many or a size class.

clone size,CDR3 length,D gene,J gene,V gene,CDR3 DNA,CDR3 protein
-,13,TRBD1,TRBJ2-5,TRBV29-1,TGCAGCGTTGTCACAGGGGGCTGGGAGACCCAGTACTTC,CSVVTGGWETQYF
-,14,-,TRBJ1-1,TRBV7-2,TGTGCCAGCAACTCCTCCCGGGGGAACACTGAAGCTTTCTTT,CASNSSRGNTEAFF
-,15,TRBD1,TRBJ1-4,TRBV5-1,TGCGCCAGCAGCTTGGAGGGACAGGGAGGTGAAAAACTGTTTTTT,CASSLEGQGGEKLFF
once,14,TRBD1,TRBJ2-2,TRBV19,TGTGCCAGCGGACAGGGACCGAACACCGGGGAGCTGTTTTTT,CASGQGPNTGELFF
-,14,-,TRBJ2-5,TRBV5-1,TGCGCCAGCAGCTTGGGTGGCAGACAAGAGACCCAGTACTTC,CASSLGGRQETQYF
-,13,-,TRBJ2-1,TRBV5-4,TGTGCCAGCAGACAGATGAAAGAAGGGGAGCAGTTCTTC,CASRQMKEGEQFF
-,18,TRBD2,TRBJ2-3,TRBV7-2,TGTGCCAGCAGCGTTGATTGGCGGGAGTGGCGACGCACAGATACGCAGTATTTT,CASSVDWREWRRTDTQYF
few,14,-,TRBJ2-1,TRBV7-9,TGTGCCAGCAGCTTAGGAGGGGTGGGCGGTGAGCAGTTCTTC,CASSLGGVGGEQFF
few,13,-,TRBJ1-2,TRBV10-2,TGCGCCAGCAGTGAAGGAGGGTACAATGGCTACACCTTC,CASSEGGYNGYTF
-,15,TRBD1,TRBJ1-3,TRBV6-5,TGTGCCAGCAGACGCGGACAGGTCTCTGGAAACACCATATATTTT,CASRRGQVSGNTIYF
-,16,TRBD1,TRBJ2-7,TRBV5-1,TGCGCCAGCAGCAGTTCGGGACAGGGGTCCTCCGTCGAGCAGTACTTC,CASSSSGQGSSVEQYF
once,14,TRBD2,TRBJ2-5,TRBV6-1,TGTGCCAGCAGTGACGGGACTACCACTCAGACCCAGTACTTC,CASSDGTTTQTQYF
once,14,-,TRBJ1-4,TRBV18,TGTGCCAGCTCACCACTGGGTTCTAATGAAAAACTGTTTTTT,CASSPLGSNEKLFF
-,15,TRBD2,TRBJ2-1,TRBV19,TGTGCCAGTACCTGGACTAGCGGGATCTTTAATGAGCAGTTCTTC,CASTWTSGIFNEQFF
-,14,TRBD2,TRBJ2-5,TRBV2,TGTGCCAGCAGTGGAAGACTAGCGGGAGAGACCCAGTACTTC,CASSGRLAGETQYF
once,15,TRBD1,TRBJ2-1,TRBV5-1,TGCGCCAGCAGCTTAACAGGGGCCCCCTACAATGAGCAGTTCTTC,CASSLTGAPYNEQFF
-,18,-,TRBJ2-7,TRBV9,TGTGCCAGCAGCGTAGGTTCAGGGTCCCCCGCGGGTTCCTACGAGCAGTACTTC,CASSVGSGSPAGSYEQYF
-,16,-,TRBJ1-3,TRBV18,TGTGCCAGCTCACCCAACGGAGCCTCCTCTGGAAACACCATATATTTT,CASSPNGASSGNTIYF
once,12,-,TRBJ2-3,TRBV28,TGTGCCAGCAGCCCCCCCGGGTATACGCAGTATTTT,CASSPPGYTQYF
-,13,TRBD2,TRBJ2-3,TRBV30,TGTGCCTGGATCGTCGGGGGGGCCAGAACGCAGTATTTT,CAWIVGGARTQYF
-,14,-,TRBJ2-3,TRBV6-1,TGTGCCAGCAGTGAAAATTCGGGCTACGATACGCAGTATTTT,CASSENSGYDTQYF
-,16,-,TRBJ2-1,TRBV7-2,TGTGCCAGCAGCTTGGACAGAGGGGTCGCCTACAATGAGCAGTTCTTC,CASSLDRGVAYNEQFF
-,14,-,TRBJ1-1,TRBV6-6,TGTGCCAGCAGTCCCACGAACACGAACACTGAAGCTTTCTTT,CASSPTNTNTEAFF
-,14,-,TRBJ1-1,TRBV6-6,TGTGCCAGCACCCATGCCCGGGATAAAACTGAAGCTTTCTTT,CASTHARDKTEAFF
-,12,-,TRBJ1-2,TRBV6-5,TGTGCCAGCAGTTCTGGGGCGAGTGGCTACACCTTC,CASSSGASGYTF
-,16,-,TRBJ2-2,TRBV5-1,TGCGCCAGCAGCCCTGGGCGGGGGCTAAACACCGGGGAGCTGTTTTTT,CASSPGRGLNTGELFF
-,13,TRBD1,TRBJ2-1,TRBV19,TGTGCCACTTCCGGGACAGGACAGAGTGAGCAGTTCTTC,CATSGTGQSEQFF
-,15,-,TRBJ2-7,TRBV5-4,TGTGCCAGCAGGCAAGGGACTGAATCGTCCTACGAGCAGTACTTC,CASRQGTESSYEQYF
-,14,-,TRBJ1-6,TRBV30,TGTGCCTGGGGACAGAGCTCCTATAATTCACCCCTCCACTTT,CAWGQSSYNSPLHF
few,16,TRBD1,TRBJ2-3,TRBV4-1,TGCGCCAGCAGCCAAGTGACAGGGGCTCCCCCAGATACGCAGTATTTT,CASSQVTGAPPDTQYF
-,15,-,TRBJ1-2,TRBV2,TGTGCCAGCATAGACAGAAAAAACTCAAACTATGGCTACACCTTC,CASIDRKNSNYGYTF
-,15,-,TRBJ2-7,TRBV6-5,TGTGCCAGCAGTTACTCCGCAGGGAACTCCTACGAGCAGTACTTC,CASSYSAGNSYEQYF
-,17,TRBD1,TRBJ2-5,TRBV7-8,TGTGCCAGCAGACGGACCCGGACAGGACTCCTCCAAGAGACCCAGTACTTC,CASRRTRTGLLQETQYF
once,14,TRBD1,TRBJ2-7,TRBV7-9,TGTGCCAGCAGCTTATCAGGGGGCTCCTACGAGCAGTACTTC,CASSLSGGSYEQYF
-,13,-,TRBJ1-2,TRBV4-1,TGCGCCAGCAGCCCGCAAGTCTTGGGGGGCTACACCTTC,CASSPQVLGGYTF
few,14,-,TRBJ1-4,TRBV9,TGTGCCAGCAGCCCCCGCAGGGCTAATGAAAAACTGTTTTTT,CASSPRRANEKLFF
-,15,-,TRBJ2-2,TRBV5-1,TGCGCCAGCAGCCCGGAGGGGCAGAACACCGGGGAGCTGTTTTTT,CASSPEGQNTGELFF
-,15,TRBD2,TRBJ2-7,TRBV19,TGTGCCAGTAGTAGTTCGGGACTAGCGTTGTACGAGCAGTACTTC,CASSSSGLALYEQYF
-,14,-,TRBJ2-7,TRBV4-3,TGCGCCAGCACCGCCGAAGGGCTCTCCTACGAGCAGTACTTC,CASTAEGLSYEQYF
-,15,-,TRBJ1-5,TRBV5-5,TGTGCCAGCAGCTTTTACTGGGACCTCAATCAGCCCCAGCATTTT,CASSFYWDLNQPQHF
-,17,TRBD2,TRBJ2-1,TRBV5-6,TGTGCCAGCAGCCCGGGACTAGCGGCACTCTCCTACAATGAGCAGTTCTTC,CASSPGLAALSYNEQFF
few,14,TRBD1,TRBJ1-6,TRBV6-6,TGTGCCAGCAGCAGCGGGACAGGGGTTTCACCCCTCCACTTT,CASSSGTGVSPLHF
once,16,-,TRBJ2-5,TRBV7-9,TGTGCCAGCAGCTCCCCTAACCGGCCCATTCAAGAGACCCAGTACTTC,CASSSPNRPIQETQYF
-,16,-,TRBJ2-3,TRBV19,TGTGCCAGTAGTATCCTAGCGCATCCAAGCACAGATACGCAGTATTTT,CASSILAHPSTDTQYF
few,14,TRBD1,TRBJ2-7,TRBV9,TGTGCCAGCAGCGTAGGGACAGGACAGGGGGAGCAGTACTTC,CASSVGTGQGEQYF
-,14,-,TRBJ1-1,TRBV11-2,TGTGCCAGCAGCTTAAGAGCTTGGAACACTGAAGCTTTCTTT,CASSLRAWNTEAFF
-,15,-,TRBJ1-2,TRBV11-2,TGTGCCAGCAGCACCTCAGACAAGGGAAGGTATGGCTACACCTTC,CASSTSDKGRYGYTF
-,15,-,TRBJ2-1,TRBV9,TGTGCCAGCAGCGTAGTGGAGGGGGCCTACAATGAGCAGTTCTTC,CASSVVEGAYNEQFF
-,13,TRBD1,TRBJ2-7,TRBV19,TGTGCCAGTAGTATAGAGAGGACAGGCGAGCAGTACTTC,CASSIERTGEQYF
-,15,TRBD1,TRBJ2-1,TRBV29-1,TGCAGCGGGACAGGGGGTTACAGCTCCTACAATGAGCAGTTCTTC,CSGTGGYSSYNEQFF
-,16,TRBD1,TRBJ2-3,TRBV7-8,TGTGCCAGCAGCTTCAGGACAGGCGGGAGCACAGATACGCAGTATTTT,CASSFRTGGSTDTQYF
-,14,-,TRBJ1-3,TRBV28,TGTGCCAGCAGTTTAATCGGGACATTAAACACCATATATTTT,CASSLIGTLNTIYF
-,16,-,TRBJ2-6,TRBV18,TGTGCCAGCTCATCGAAAAATTTGGGTGGGGCCAACGTCCTGACTTTC,CASSSKNLGGANVLTF
-,17,-,TRBJ1-5,TRBV23-1,TGCGCCAGCAGTCAACATCAACAGGGCGATAGCAATCAGCCCCAGCATTTT,CASSQHQQGDSNQPQHF
-,13,TRBD1,TRBJ1-2,TRBV7-2,TGTGCCAGCAGCTTAGCAGGGGGCGTTGGCTACACCTTC,CASSLAGGVGYTF
-,15,-,TRBJ1-5,TRBV4-1,TGCGCCAGCAGCCAGGACGGGATCAGGGATCAGCCCCAGCATTTT,CASSQDGIRDQPQHF
-,16,-,TRBJ2-5,TRBV5-4,TGCGCCAGCAGCCAAGAATCGGCCCTCGAACGGTCTGAGCAGTACTTC,CASSQESALERSEQYF
-,12,-,TRBJ1-1,TRBV30,TGTGCCTGTCACAGGCCGAACACTGAAGCTTTCTTT,CACHRPNTEAFF
-,15,TRBD1,TRBJ1-6,TRBV5-1,TGCGCCAGCAGCTTGGACTCAGGGGGTAATTCACCCCTCCACTTT,CASSLDSGGNSPLHF
-,13,-,TRBJ1-5,TRBV19,TGTGCCACTTCGGGACTGAACAATCAGCCCCAGCATTTT,CATSGLNNQPQHF